This T cell receptor beta chain was documented in a study of beta chain features in type 1 diabetes. This clone was counted at least ten times. Its antigen is as yet unknown. This same CDR3 is encoded by further DNA sequences in the sample. Whole-study findings and limits: A greater similarity of naive, central memory and Treg TCRB repertoires was seen among patients than among healthy donors.

The isolated RNA, all of it, was reverse transcribed, so expressed TCRB transcripts were what got sequenced. Produced via immunoSEQ multiplex PCR; TCRdb's table is partial and in-frame only. The sample has under 350,000 clones; approximately 8% are singletons. This CDR3 is 14 amino acids long. Trimming shortened V by 2 bases and J by 0 bases, and 5 bases separated the two germline ends. Germline V gene data show CDR1 as SNHLY and CDR2 as FYNNEI. The sample taken for sequencing was central memory CD4+ T cells from blood. This chain joins TRBV2 and TRBJ1-5, with no clear D. The clonotype originates from a woman aged 18-29 years in good health. CDR3 sequence reads: CASSEPASNQPQHF. In DNA form, the CDR3 reads TGTGCCAGCAGTGAACCTGCTAGCAATCAGCCCCAGCATTTT.